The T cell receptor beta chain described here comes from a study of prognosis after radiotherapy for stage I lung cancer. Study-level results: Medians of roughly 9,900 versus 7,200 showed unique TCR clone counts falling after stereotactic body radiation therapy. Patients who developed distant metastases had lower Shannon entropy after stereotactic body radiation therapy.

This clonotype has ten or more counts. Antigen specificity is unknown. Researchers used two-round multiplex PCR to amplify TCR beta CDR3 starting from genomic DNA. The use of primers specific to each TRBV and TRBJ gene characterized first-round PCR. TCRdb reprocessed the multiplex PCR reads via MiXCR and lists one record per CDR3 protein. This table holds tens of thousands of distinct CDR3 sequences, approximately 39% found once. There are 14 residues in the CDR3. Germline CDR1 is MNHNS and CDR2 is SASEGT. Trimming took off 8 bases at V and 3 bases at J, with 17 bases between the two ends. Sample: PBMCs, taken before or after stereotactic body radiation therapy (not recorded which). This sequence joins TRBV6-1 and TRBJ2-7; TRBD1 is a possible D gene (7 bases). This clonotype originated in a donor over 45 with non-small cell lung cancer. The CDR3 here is CASAEGARIYEQYF. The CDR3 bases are TGTGCCAGCGCGGAGGGGGCCCGGATCTACGAGCAGTACTTC.